The following is a T cell receptor (beta chain) sequence with its context. What it recognizes is unknown. This entry belongs to a study of regulatory T cells in long-lasting Graves disease. Study-wide results and limits: Among persistent patients, a larger number of public clonotypes were shared (about 2,800) than among newly diagnosed patients (about 1,000). Graves' patients with persistent disease showed TCR diversity lower than patients newly diagnosed. Persistent disease was characterized by preferential usage of TRBV28, TRBJ1-2 and TRBJ2-5.

The authors built TCR beta libraries using iRepertoire HTBI primers and Arm-PCR of CDR3 regions. TCRdb reprocessed the multiplex PCR reads with MiXCR, giving one entry per CDR3 protein. The profile shows fewer than 450,000 distinct CDR3 sequences, 20% to 25% of them singletons. CDR1 and CDR2 (germline): LGHDT, YNNKEL (reference sequence). Trimming pared 0 bases from V and 0 bases from J, leaving 17 bases between. The CDR3 is made up of 18 amino acids. Time point denoted: persistent/refractory GD, antithyroid drugs over 5 years with positive TRAb. Extracted PBMC RNA gave rise to the TCR library. An endocrinology unit in Xi'an, China, supplied the patients.

The chain links TRBV3-1 to TRBJ1-1; D not resolved. The sample was peripheral blood mononuclear cells (PBMCs), taken when the disease was refractory, from a patient treated with antithyroid drugs. This receptor was taken from a female donor with Graves disease. The DNA of the CDR3 is TGTGCCAGCAGCCAAGATTTTGCGGACGTCCCCATGAACACTGAAGCTTTCTTT. This translates into CASSQDFADVPMNTEAFF.